This T cell receptor (beta chain) came from a study of radiation and T cells in renal cell carcinoma. Time point in this sample: blood 2 weeks post-SBRT. Indicated treatment: 15 Gy SBRT to primary tumor, nephrectomy 4 weeks later. Profiling relied on immunoSEQ multiplex PCR, and the TCRdb table lists in-frame clones only, not all of them. The data hold about 49,000 clones, with about 80% observed a single time. The CDR3 runs to 17 residues. CDR1 is SGHTA and CDR2 is FQGNSA in the germline V gene. Trimming cost V 2 bases and J 4 bases, with 17 bases left between them. The sample was blood, taken from a patient whose treatment included radiotherapy and nephrectomy. The receptor comes from a woman in her sixties or seventies with renal cell carcinoma. V and J are TRBV7-2 and TRBJ1-4; tentatively, D is TRBD1 (6 bases). CDR3 region: CASSLRPQGSGNEKLFF. As DNA, the CDR3 is TGTGCCAGCAGCTTAAGACCGCAGGGGTCGGGTAATGAAAAACTGTTTTTT.